This T cell receptor beta chain was captured in a study of T-cell reconstitution after alpha-beta-depleted transplantation in children. V shed 1 base and J 6 bases; nucleotides not matched to a gene: 2. The CDR3 extends over 15 amino acids. This clonotype has ten or more counts. The authors prepared the TCRbeta library with unique molecular identifiers. Each CDR3 protein gets one entry after TCRdb re-called the PCR reads with MiXCR. The sample contains about 540,000 distinct CDR3 sequences, roughly 18% of which appear only once. The V and J genes are TRBV12-3 or TRBV12-4 and TRBJ1-5; 11 bases fit TRBD1. The clonotype was recovered from a human donor who donated a stem cell graft to a child with acute lymphoblastic leukemia. Sample: PBMCs from the stem cell graft donor, taken from the stem cell graft. Here the CDR3 DNA reads TGTGCCAGCAGTTTAGGGACAGGGGGCGGTCAGCCCCAGCATTTT. Protein product: CASSLGTGGGQPQHF.